Listed below are T cell receptor beta chains from one sample, sequenced in a study of T-cell reconstitution after alpha-beta-depleted transplantation in children. Using its own MiXCR run on the PCR reads, TCRdb lists one record per CDR3 protein. The sample includes about 500,000 distinct CDR3 sequences, 32% seen only once; the top ten take under 3%. Sequencing used PBMCs from the stem cell graft donor, obtained from the stem cell graft. These receptors all stem from a human donor who donated a stem cell graft to a child with aplastic anemia. CDR3s include the opening cysteine and the closing phenylalanine or tryptophan.

V: TRBV12-3/TRBV12-4; J: TRBJ2-7; CDR3: CASSSDLTENPYEQYF
V: TRBV7-8; J: TRBJ2-5; CDR3: CASSFGTGGRGETQYF
V: TRBV5-1; J: TRBJ1-1; CDR3: CASSLGGSSSGEAFF
V: TRBV12-3/TRBV12-4; J: TRBJ1-4; CDR3: CASSPPVGTGEKLFF
V: TRBV29-1; J: TRBJ2-7; CDR3: CSADTGAYEQYF
V: TRBV7-9; J: TRBJ1-4; CDR3: CASSPTGATNEKLFF
V: TRBV20-1; J: TRBJ2-3; CDR3: CSATTSVPDTQYF
V: TRBV6-5; J: TRBJ1-1; CDR3: CASSYNGLNTEAFF
V: TRBV9; J: TRBJ2-3; CDR3: CASSETSGRGTDTQYF
V: TRBV18; J: TRBJ1-1; CDR3: CASSPIGGMDTEAFF
V: TRBV7-9; J: TRBJ2-1; CDR3: CASGRGVNEQFF
V: TRBV29-1; J: TRBJ2-7; CDR3: CSAAGRGGEHYF
V: TRBV6-2/TRBV6-3; J: TRBJ2-1; CDR3: CASTQGLAGVGNEQFF
V: TRBV6-1; J: TRBJ2-7; CDR3: CASSRLQPRAGSSYEQYF
V: TRBV4-3; J: TRBJ2-7; CDR3: CASSQEESAQQYF
V: TRBV5-5; J: TRBJ2-6; CDR3: CASSYSGTGGPGANVLTF
V: TRBV5-1; J: TRBJ2-3; CDR3: CASSFGTSGSSDTQYF
V: TRBV29-1; J: TRBJ2-1; CDR3: CSIGRADEQFF
V: TRBV18; J: TRBJ1-5; CDR3: CASSAETSQPQHF
V: TRBV20-1; J: TRBJ2-1; CDR3: CSARKVLFGEQFF
V: TRBV11-2; J: TRBJ1-1; CDR3: CASSYDFLAFF
V: TRBV12-3/TRBV12-4; J: TRBJ2-4; CDR3: CASSSTSVWAKNIQYF
V: TRBV6-2/TRBV6-3; J: TRBJ1-5; CDR3: CASTSTTGGQPQHF
V: TRBV20-1; J: TRBJ2-1; CDR3: CSARFPGAPNEQFF
V: TRBV20-1; J: TRBJ1-1; CDR3: CSAPRAGVQNTEAFF
V: TRBV5-1; J: TRBJ1-1; CDR3: CASSGATGTMNTEAFF
V: TRBV13; J: TRBJ1-2; CDR3: CASSERTNYGYTF
V: TRBV6-5; J: TRBJ1-5; CDR3: CASSLATGDQPQHF
V: TRBV7-9; J: TRBJ2-1; CDR3: CASSFPLRERSDEQFF
V: TRBV5-4; J: TRBJ2-1; CDR3: CASSLGRTGGTSGRADEQFF
V: TRBV9; J: TRBJ2-7; CDR3: CASSVSSQSYEQYF
V: TRBV7-8; J: TRBJ2-1; CDR3: CASSLGLRSGTYNEQFF
V: TRBV20-1; J: TRBJ2-5; CDR3: CSARDLSGRGKETQYF
V: TRBV11-1; J: TRBJ2-6; CDR3: CASSLAGSASSGANVLTF
V: TRBV18; J: TRBJ1-2; CDR3: CASSPDSSYGYTF
V: TRBV29-1; J: TRBJ2-1; CDR3: CTITRGPGIAGNEQFF
V: TRBV20-1; J: TRBJ1-1; CDR3: CSARDTWDTGTEAFF
V: TRBV6-1; J: TRBJ2-1; CDR3: CASRTSGRAYNEQFF
V: TRBV11-3; J: TRBJ2-2; CDR3: CASSQGRTGELFF
V: TRBV6-2/TRBV6-3; J: TRBJ1-5; CDR3: CASSYSIGPQPQHF
V: TRBV7-2; J: TRBJ2-7; CDR3: CASSSGLAGSYEQYF
V: TRBV28; J: TRBJ2-3; CDR3: CASSFTERTDTQYF
V: TRBV2; J: TRBJ1-2; CDR3: CASSDPGPPYGYTF
V: TRBV10-3; J: TRBJ2-1; CDR3: CAISEVGRENEQFF
V: TRBV12-3/TRBV12-4; J: TRBJ1-1; CDR3: CASSRQHNTEAFF